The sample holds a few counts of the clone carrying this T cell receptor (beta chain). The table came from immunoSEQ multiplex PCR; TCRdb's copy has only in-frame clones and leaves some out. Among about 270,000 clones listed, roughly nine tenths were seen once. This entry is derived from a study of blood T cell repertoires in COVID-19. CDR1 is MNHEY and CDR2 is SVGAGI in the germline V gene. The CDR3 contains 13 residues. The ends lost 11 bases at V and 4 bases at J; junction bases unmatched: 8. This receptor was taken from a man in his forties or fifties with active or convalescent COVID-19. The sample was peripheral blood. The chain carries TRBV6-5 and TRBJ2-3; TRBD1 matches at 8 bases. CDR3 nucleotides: TGTGCCTCAACAGGGGGGCGGTCAGATACGCAGTATTTT. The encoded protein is CASTGGRSDTQYF.